The 23 T cell receptor beta chains listed next were all sequenced from one sample in a study of blood T cell repertoires in COVID-19. The method was immunoSEQ multiplex PCR; TCRdb's version includes in-frame clones alone and lacks a portion of them. The table includes roughly 340,000 clones, 80% to 90% detected once. Input material: PBMCs or T cells enriched from blood (not recorded which). These receptors were collected from a man aged 18 to 30 who had recovered from COVID-19.

The chain recombines TRBV10-3 with TRBJ1-1; 8 bases line up with TRBD1. The CDR3 spans 13 residues. V trimming: 10 bases; J trimming: 1 base; junction bases outside the gene matches: 5. CDR1 and CDR2 from the germline V gene are ENHRY and SYGVKD. The CDR3 DNA sequence: TGTGCCAGAAAACAGGGGGAGAACACTGAAGCTTTCTTT. Translation gives CARKQGENTEAFF.

The chain employs TRBV18 and TRBJ1-2, with 8 bases aligning to TRBD1. From germline, CDR1 is KGHSH and CDR2 LQKENI. Trimming at V came to 4 bases and at J to 5 bases, leaving 9 bases not matched to a gene. The CDR3 covers 15 residues. The chain's CDR3 is CASSRPTGGFYGYTF. Written as DNA, the CDR3 is TGTGCCAGCTCACGCCCAACAGGGGGATTTTATGGCTACACCTTC.

The chain couples TRBV7-9 to TRBJ2-1; tentatively, D is TRBD1 (5 bases). Germline V gene sequence: CDR1 SEHNR, CDR2 FQNEAQ (reference sequence). CDR3 length: 15 amino acids. Deletions cut 0 bases from V and 6 bases from J, with 12 bases between. The CDR3 protein is CASSLAHAGFNEQFF. As DNA, the CDR3 is TGTGCCAGCAGCTTAGCGCATGCAGGGTTCAATGAGCAGTTCTTC.

The chain employs TRBV7-2 and TRBJ1-1, with D possibly being TRBD1 (5 bases). The V end was cut by 5 bases, the J end by 1 base, with 11 bases between. The CDR3 totals 14 residues. CDR1 is SGHTA and CDR2 is FQGNSA in the germline V gene. CDR3 nucleotide sequence: TGTGCCAGCAGCACGGACGGACAGAACACTGAAGCTTTCTTT. This encodes CASSTDGQNTEAFF.

This clone was detected only a few times. The CDR3 coding sequence is TGTGCCATCAGTAGGGACATTAACTATGGCTACACCTTC. Encoded protein: CAISRDINYGYTF. V is TRBV10-3 and J is TRBJ1-2; maybe TRBD1 (6 bases). The V end was cut by 5 bases, the J end by 1 base, with 8 bases between. Germline assignment: CDR1 ENHRY and CDR2 SYGVKD. The CDR3 spans 13 residues.

The rearrangement links TRBV6-5 to TRBJ2-7, with D maybe TRBD1 (5 bases). Per germline, CDR1 MNHEY and CDR2 SVGAGI. The V and J ends lost 7 bases and 2 bases respectively, with 12 bases between them. This CDR3 has 13 amino acids. CDR3 region: CASNRRTTYEQYF. The CDR3 DNA sequence: TGTGCCAGCAATCGACGGACAACCTACGAGCAGTACTTC.

This clone has only one observation. CDR3 coding DNA: TGTGCCAGCAGCTTGGATGGCATAACGAACACCGGGGAGCTGTTTTTT. Translated: CASSLDGITNTGELFF. V gene TRBV5-4 combines with J gene TRBJ2-2; no reliable D call. CDR3 length equals 16 residues. Germline V CDR1 and CDR2: SGHNT, YYREEE (reference sequence). V was pared by 0 bases and J by 0 bases, with 9 bases between.

This rearrangement joins TRBV5-5 to TRBJ2-2; D is possibly TRBD1 (5 bases). Trimming shortened V by 0 bases and J by 4 bases, and 10 bases separated the two germline ends. The CDR3 is 15 residues long. Germline V gives CDR1 SGHKS, CDR2 YYEKEE (reference sequence). The CDR3 here is CASSLEWGSTGELFF. DNA of the CDR3: TGTGCCAGCAGCTTGGAATGGGGCTCCACCGGGGAGCTGTTTTTT.

This clone was found once. The rearrangement uses TRBV13 and TRBJ2-2, with TRBD1 identical over 8 bases. Losses at the gene ends were 2 bases for V and 5 bases for J; bases not matched to a gene: 7. Germline V gene lookup returns CDR1 PRHDT and CDR2 FYEKMQ (reference sequence). This CDR3 contains 16 residues. The CDR3 region has the DNA TGTGCCAGCAGCTTACAGGGGGCATTAGGAACCGGGGAGCTGTTTTTT. Encoded protein: CASSLQGALGTGELFF.

V and J are TRBV29-1 and TRBJ2-5; D uncertain. Germline V gene lookup returns CDR1 SQVTM and CDR2 ANQGSEA. The CDR3 consists of 13 residues. The V end lost 6 bases, the J end lost 0 bases, and 11 bases lay between the germline ends. The CDR3 protein is CSVVIPYQETQYF. The DNA for the CDR3 is TGCAGCGTCGTTATTCCGTACCAAGAGACCCAGTACTTC. Filled out from reference TRBV29-1 and TRBJ2-5, the complete variable domain reads SAVISQKPSRDICQRGTSLTIQCQVDSQVTMMFWYRQQPGQSLTLIATANQGSEATYESGFVIDKFPISRPNLTFSTLTVSNMSPEDSSIYLCSVVIPYQETQYFGPGTRLLVL.

V and J are TRBV5-4 and TRBJ2-1; 7 bases line up with TRBD2. V gave up 2 bases and J gave up 5 bases; unmatched junction bases: 7. The CDR3 has 15 residues. Germline V gene sequence: CDR1 SGHNT, CDR2 YYREEE (reference sequence). The CDR3 bases are TGTGCCAGCAGCTTCGTGGCGGGGGAAAACAATGAGCAGTTCTTC. Translated: CASSFVAGENNEQFF.

The gene calls are TRBV6-2 or TRBV6-3 and TRBJ2-7; TRBD2 might be the D (6 bases). V lost 0 bases to trimming and J lost 1 base, with 13 bases between them. Germline CDR1 reads MNHEY; CDR2 reads SVGEGT. The CDR3 consists of 16 residues. This CDR3 is CASSYSYPGRSYEQYF. In DNA form, the CDR3 reads TGTGCCAGCAGTTACTCCTATCCCGGGAGATCCTACGAGCAGTACTTC.

The V call is TRBV2, the J call TRBJ2-3, with 7 bases matching TRBD2. In germline, CDR1 is SNHLY, CDR2 FYNNEI. Trimming removed 3 bases from V and 0 bases from J; junction bases left unmatched: 3. This CDR3 region has 15 residues. The CDR3 region is CASSDWGGSTDTQYF. The CDR3 nucleotides are TGTGCCAGCAGTGATTGGGGGGGAAGCACAGATACGCAGTATTTT. Drawing the rest from reference TRBV2 and TRBJ2-3, the complete variable domain is EPEVTQTPSHQVTQMGQEVILRCVPISNHLYFYWYRQILGQKVEFLVSFYNNEISEKSEIFDDQFSVERPDGSNFTLKIRSTKLEDSAMYFCASSDWGGSTDTQYFGPGTRLTVL.

The rearrangement joins TRBV4-1 to TRBJ2-7, with 12 nucleotides matching TRBD2. From germline, CDR1 is MGHRA and CDR2 YSYEKL. The CDR3 totals 15 residues. V dropped 3 bases and J dropped 5; count of bases not matched to a gene: 5. The DNA of the CDR3 is TGCGCCAGCAGCCAGGCTAGCGGGGGGGCCCACGAGCAGTACTTC. Translation: CASSQASGGAHEQYF.

This sequence joins TRBV6-1 and TRBJ1-2, with D maybe TRBD1 (6 bases). The CDR3 has 14 amino acids. Trimming stripped 2 bases from V and 7 bases from J, with 14 bases between. Germline V lookup: CDR1 MNHNS, CDR2 SASEGT. CDR3 sequence reads: CASSESGGRTGYTF. The DNA of the CDR3 is TGTGCCAGCAGTGAATCCGGGGGGCGGACTGGCTACACCTTC.

A remark on this clone: This sample also contains other DNA sequences that code for the same CDR3. This rearrangement joins TRBV19 to TRBJ2-6, with D unresolved. CDR3 length equals 15 residues. Trimming removed 3 bases from V and 0 bases from J, with 6 bases in between. Looked up from germline, CDR1 is LNHDA and CDR2 is SQIVND (reference sequence). CDR3 sequence reads: CASSISLSGANVLTF. Written as DNA, the CDR3 is TGTGCCAGTAGTATCAGTCTCTCTGGGGCCAACGTCCTGACTTTC.

The chain carries TRBV15 and TRBJ2-3; 9 nucleotides match TRBD2. The CDR3 is 17 amino acids. J gave up 0 bases and V 3 bases, and 7 bases lay outside the gene matches. CDR1 and CDR2 from the germline V gene are LNHNV and YYDKDF (reference sequence). The CDR3, as DNA: TGTGCCACCAGCAGCGGGGCACTAGCGGGCAGCACAGATACGCAGTATTTT. This gives the protein CATSSGALAGSTDTQYF.

This clone turned up a few times. The identical CDR3 is also encoded by other nucleotide sequences in the sample. The CDR3 loop is CASSLSPVTDTQYF. As DNA, the CDR3 is TGTGCCAGCAGCTTAAGTCCGGTCACAGATACGCAGTATTTT. The rearrangement joins TRBV7-3 to TRBJ2-3; D remains unclear. Looked up from germline, CDR1 is SGHTA and CDR2 is FQGTGA. The CDR3 has 14 amino acids. The ends were cut back, 1 base at V and 2 bases at J, with 7 bases in the middle.

V is TRBV4-2 and J is TRBJ2-1, with unresolved D. Per germline, CDR1 LGHNA and CDR2 YNFKEQ. V lost 2 bases to trimming and J lost 7 bases, with 9 bases between them. This CDR3 comprises 13 residues. The CDR3 DNA reads as TGTGCCAGCAGCCAATCAGATCGTAATGAGCAGTTCTTC. Translated, it gives CASSQSDRNEQFF.

This clone has a single count. V gene TRBV18 combines with J gene TRBJ2-7, with D maybe TRBD2 (5 bases). Germline V gene lookup returns CDR1 KGHSH and CDR2 LQKENI. Trimming removed 6 bases at V and 3 bases at J, with 18 bases between. The CDR3 extends over 15 amino acids. The CDR3, as DNA: TGTGCCAGCTCTCCGGGGAGCTCCAGCGGCTACGAGCAGTACTTC. Protein sequence: CASSPGSSSGYEQYF.

The chain uses TRBV6-5 and TRBJ2-1; tentatively, D is TRBD1 (6 bases). This CDR3 contains 15 residues. The V end lost 0 bases, the J end lost 6 bases, and 12 bases lay between the germline ends. CDR1 and CDR2 (germline): MNHEY, SVGAGI. The CDR3 loop reads CASSYSGQIGNEQFF. In DNA, the CDR3 is TGTGCCAGCAGTTACTCTGGACAGATTGGCAATGAGCAGTTCTTC.

The chain has TRBV6-5 and TRBJ1-2; 8 bases map to TRBD1. The length of the CDR3 is 14 residues. V trimming: 6 bases; J trimming: 6 bases; junction bases outside the gene matches: 9. The germline gives CDR1 MNHEY, CDR2 SVGAGI. The CDR3: CASRSQGQVDGYTF. The CDR3 nucleotides are TGTGCCAGCAGAAGCCAGGGACAGGTTGATGGCTACACCTTC.

This clone appeared a single time. The chain combines TRBV25-1 with TRBJ2-7, with D possibly matching TRBD1 (6 bases). This CDR3 has 15 residues. Germline V gene lookup returns CDR1 MGHDK and CDR2 SYGVNS. The ends were cut back, 7 bases at V and 0 bases at J, with 16 bases in the middle. CDR3 nucleotides: TGTGCCAGCAAAAAGACAGGTGGGGGCTCCTACGAGCAGTACTTC. Translating gives CASKKTGGGSYEQYF.